The 30 T cell receptor beta chains given below trace back to one sample, sequenced in a study of blood T cell repertoires in COVID-19. Using immunoSEQ multiplex PCR, the repertoire was profiled, and TCRdb retains in-frame clones only, with some absent. The sample shows tens of thousands of clones, 85% to 90% of them seen only once. Input material: peripheral blood. Receptors originate from a woman between 45 and 65 years old with active COVID-19.

This clone was seen repeatedly, ten times or more. The rearrangement uses TRBV10-1 and TRBJ2-7, with 7 bases fitting TRBD2. The germline V gene has CDR1 WNHNN and CDR2 SYGVQD (reference sequence). Trimming at V came to 2 bases and at J to 5 bases, leaving 9 bases not matched to a gene. This CDR3 is 15 amino acids long. CDR3 protein: CASSETRGGNHEQYF. In nucleotides, the CDR3 is TGCGCCAGCAGTGAGACTCGGGGAGGGAACCACGAGCAGTACTTC.

V and J are TRBV20-1 and TRBJ2-5; D is unclear. CDR3 size: 11 residues. Germline loops: CDR1 DFQATT, CDR2 SNEGSKA (reference sequence). V was clipped by 6 bases and J by 4 bases, with 9 bases between them. CDR3 DNA: TGCAGTGCCAGCCCGGGAGAGACCCAGTACTTC. Residues: CSASPGETQYF.

V and J are TRBV30 and TRBJ1-4; D is undetermined. Trimming removed 5 bases at V and 4 bases at J, with 5 bases between. Per germline, CDR1 GTSNPN and CDR2 SVGIG (reference sequence). The CDR3 totals 11 residues. CDR3 nucleotides: TGTGCCTGGGCTTATAATGAAAAACTGTTTTTT. Translation: CAWAYNEKLFF.

The V call is TRBV10-2, the J call TRBJ2-3, with TRBD2 matching 9 bases. The CDR3 sequence is 17 residues long. Germline V gene sequence: CDR1 WSHSY, CDR2 SAAADI. V lost 9 bases to trimming and J lost 9 bases; unmatched junction nucleotides: 22. CDR3 in DNA: TGCGCCAGTTTGACTAGCGGAGCCTCGACACAGATATCGACGCAGTATTTT. Translation gives CASLTSGASTQISTQYF.

The chain carries TRBV3-1 (or the pseudogene TRBV3-2) and TRBJ1-3, with unresolved D. Trimming pared 1 base from V and 0 bases from J, leaving 7 bases between. The germline gives CDR1 LGHDT, CDR2 YNNKEL (reference sequence). CDR3 length equals 15 residues. In DNA form, the CDR3 reads TGTGCCAGCAGCCAAGCTCCTTACTCTGGAAACACCATATATTTT. Protein: CASSQAPYSGNTIYF.

The chain joins TRBV7-9 to TRBJ1-1; 7 positions agree with TRBD1. Germline V gene data show CDR1 as SEHNR and CDR2 as FQNEAQ (reference sequence). V was clipped by 4 bases and J by 4 bases; unmatched bases: 6. This CDR3 has 14 amino acids. The CDR3 sequence: CASSSPDRATEAFF. The CDR3 DNA sequence: TGTGCCAGCAGCTCTCCCGACAGGGCCACTGAAGCTTTCTTT.

The chain recombines TRBV7-8 with TRBJ2-7; D remains ambiguous. CDR3 length: 12 residues. CDR1 SGHVS and CDR2 FQNEAQ come from the germline V gene. V lost 2 bases, J lost 7 bases, and 9 bases lay in between. CDR3 protein: CASSLIPPEQYF. The CDR3 DNA follows: TGTGCCAGCAGCTTAATCCCCCCTGAGCAGTACTTC.

V and J are TRBV19 and TRBJ1-3; D unclear. Germline V gives CDR1 LNHDA, CDR2 SQIVND (reference sequence). V lost 6 bases to trimming and J lost 0 bases, with 9 bases between them. The CDR3 has 14 residues. CDR3 sequence reads: CASRLGISGNTIYF. DNA of the CDR3: TGTGCCAGTAGACTGGGCATCTCTGGAAACACCATATATTTT.

The V gene is TRBV3-1 (or the pseudogene TRBV3-2), the J gene TRBJ2-5, with TRBD2 identical over 8 bases. Looked up from germline, CDR1 is LGHDT and CDR2 is YNNKEL (reference sequence). The J segment lost 2 bases and the V segment lost 1 base, leaving 12 bases of the junction unmatched. The CDR3 totals 18 residues. The CDR3 region is CASSQVSLAGRQQETQYF. The DNA of the CDR3 is TGTGCCAGCAGCCAAGTGAGCCTAGCGGGTAGACAGCAAGAGACCCAGTACTTC.

The gene calls are TRBV5-8 and TRBJ2-4; 7 bases are a match to TRBD1. The ends lost 4 bases at V and 9 bases at J; junction bases unmatched: 7. The CDR3 covers 13 residues. Germline V gene lookup returns CDR1 SGHTS and CDR2 YDEGEE. The CDR3 DNA follows: TGTGCCAGCAGCCTGACAGGGCCGGTCATTCAGTACTTC. This translates into CASSLTGPVIQYF.

The chain couples TRBV19 to TRBJ2-2; possibly TRBD2 for D (6 bases). V was trimmed by 8 bases and J by 6 bases, leaving 19 bases between them. This CDR3 has 15 residues. CDR1 LNHDA and CDR2 SQIVND come from the germline V gene (reference sequence). CDR3 sequence: CASFLPGRGSGELFF. The CDR3 DNA reads TGTGCCAGTTTTCTTCCGGGCCGGGGGTCCGGGGAGCTGTTTTTT.

CDR3 sequence: CASSPLRGRGDNEQFF. The CDR3 DNA reads TGTGCCAGCTCACCACTCCGCGGGAGGGGGGACAATGAGCAGTTCTTC. V is TRBV18 and J is TRBJ2-1; 9 positions match TRBD2. Germline V CDR1 and CDR2: KGHSH, LQKENI. V lost 1 base and J lost 5; bases outside the gene matches: 6. The CDR3 extends over 16 amino acids.

V is TRBV27 and J is TRBJ2-2; a possible D gene is TRBD2 (6 bases). Germline CDR1 MNHEY, CDR2 SMNVEV (reference sequence). Deletions cut 4 bases from V and 4 bases from J, with 13 bases between. This CDR3 has 15 residues. This CDR3 is CASSSGDRVTGELFF. The CDR3 nucleotides read TGTGCCAGCAGTTCGGGGGATCGGGTCACCGGGGAGCTGTTTTTT.

The rearrangement links TRBV28 to TRBJ2-5, with 8 bases fitting TRBD2. Trimming at V came to 3 bases and at J to 7 bases, leaving 13 bases not matched to a gene. This CDR3 contains 16 residues. The V gene's germline CDR1 is MDHEN and CDR2 SYDVKM. The CDR3 sequence is CASSFAVRGAWRTQYF. Here the CDR3 DNA reads TGTGCCAGCAGTTTCGCTGTGCGGGGGGCGTGGAGGACCCAGTACTTC.

The rearrangement joins TRBV5-1 to TRBJ1-1; tentatively, D is TRBD1 (6 bases). Per the germline V gene, CDR1 is SGHRS and CDR2 is YFSETQ. V was shortened by 0 bases and J by 1 base, with 16 bases between the two germline ends. This CDR3 is built from 17 residues. This CDR3 is CASSLVPRGGQNTEAFF. The DNA for the CDR3 is TGCGCCAGCAGCTTGGTCCCTCGAGGGGGACAGAACACTGAAGCTTTCTTT. Supplemented by reference TRBV5-1 and TRBJ1-1, the full variable domain reads KAGVTQTPRYLIKTRGQQVTLSCSPISGHRSVSWYQQTPGQGLQFLFEYFSETQRNKGNFPGRFSGRQFSNSRSEMNVSTLELGDSALYLCASSLVPRGGQNTEAFFGQGTRLTVV.

The chain carries TRBV9 and TRBJ2-7; the D gene is possibly TRBD2 (5 bases). CDR3 length: 15 amino acids. The germline V and J ends were trimmed by 4 bases and 2 bases, with 16 bases remaining between them. The germline V gene encodes CDR1 SGDLS and CDR2 YYNGEE. The CDR3 DNA follows: TGTGCCAGCAGCCGCCTGGGAGCAGGTACCTACGAGCAGTACTTC. Amino acid sequence: CASSRLGAGTYEQYF.

The J gene is TRBJ1-2, the V gene TRBV18; tentative D call: TRBD1 (6 bases). V lost 3 bases and J lost 5, with 19 bases in between. Germline loops: CDR1 KGHSH, CDR2 LQKENI. The CDR3 spans 16 residues. This CDR3 reads CASSPNAGGGGYGYTF. In DNA form, the CDR3 reads TGTGCCAGCTCACCCAACGCGGGGGGCGGCGGTTATGGCTACACCTTC.

The V gene is TRBV3-1 (or the pseudogene TRBV3-2), the J gene TRBJ2-1; possibly TRBD2 for D (6 bases). V lost 7 bases to trimming and J lost 4 bases, with 20 bases between them. CDR1 and CDR2 from the germline V gene are LGHDT and YNNKEL (reference sequence). This CDR3 region has 16 residues. CDR3 nucleotides: TGTGCCAGCAAGGTGAGGGACTCGCTAACATACAATGAGCAGTTCTTC. This encodes CASKVRDSLTYNEQFF.

This sequence joins TRBV3-1 (or the pseudogene TRBV3-2) and TRBJ1-1; no reliable D call. Germline V lookup: CDR1 LGHDT, CDR2 YNNKEL (reference sequence). The ends were cut back, 4 bases at V and 7 bases at J, with 16 bases in the middle. The CDR3 sequence is 14 residues long. The chain's CDR3 is CASSPTGPGGEAFF. The CDR3 nucleotides read TGTGCCAGCAGCCCCACCGGACCTGGAGGTGAAGCTTTCTTT.

The CDR3 sequence is CASSRGTGDNSPLHF. CDR3 nucleotide sequence: TGTGCCAGCAGCCGGGGGACGGGAGATAATTCACCCCTCCACTTT. V is TRBV3-1 (or the pseudogene TRBV3-2) and J is TRBJ1-6; maybe TRBD1 (5 bases). V was cut by 4 bases and J by 5 bases, with 12 bases left in between. CDR1 and CDR2 (germline): LGHDT, YNNKEL (reference sequence). CDR3 length: 15 residues.

This clone was seen only once. The V call is TRBV23-1, the J call TRBJ1-4, with 7 positions matching TRBD1. TRBV23-1 carries the ORF label, with uncertain function. The CDR3 runs 14 residues. Trimming at V came to 6 bases and at J to 7 bases, leaving 8 bases not matched to a gene. This CDR3 is CASRERDRPEKLFF. The CDR3 bases are TGCGCCAGCAGGGAAAGGGACAGACCTGAAAAACTGTTTTTT.

The chain carries TRBV7-8 and TRBJ2-7; maybe TRBD1 (6 bases). Trimming removed 2 bases from V and 6 bases from J, with 23 bases in between. The CDR3 runs to 17 residues. Germline CDR1 SGHVS, CDR2 FQNEAQ. The CDR3 coding sequence is TGTGCCAGCAGCTTAAGGGGCCAGGGGCCCACAATTCGCGAGCAGTACTTC. Protein product: CASSLRGQGPTIREQYF. The variable domain in full, with the rest retrieved from reference TRBV7-8 and TRBJ2-7, is GAGVSQSPRYKVAKRGQDVALRCDPISGHVSLFWYQQALGQGPEFLTYFQNEAQLDKSGLPSDRFFAERPEGSVSTLKIQRTQQEDSAVYLCASSLRGQGPTIREQYFGPGTRLTVT.

The V and J genes are TRBV5-1 and TRBJ2-5; TRBD1 matches 12 bases. V lost 4 bases and J lost 4; bases outside the gene matches: 8. Per germline, CDR1 SGHRS and CDR2 YFSETQ. This CDR3 contains 16 residues. The CDR3 sequence: CASSPGTGGRGETQYF. The CDR3, as DNA: TGCGCCAGCAGCCCAGGGACAGGGGGCCGTGGAGAGACCCAGTACTTC.

This chain connects TRBV10-3 to TRBJ1-1; 9 bases line up with TRBD1. This CDR3 is built from 15 residues. CDR1 and CDR2 (germline): ENHRY, SYGVKD. After removal of 3 bases from V and 8 bases from J, the junction contained 10 bases not matched to a gene. In DNA form, the CDR3 reads TGTGCCATCAGTGACCCCGGGACAGGGAGGAGCGAAGCTTTCTTT. Its protein is CAISDPGTGRSEAFF.

The sample holds one count of this clone. The chain uses TRBV5-1 and TRBJ2-7; tentative D call: TRBD2 (6 bases). Germline V gene lookup returns CDR1 SGHRS and CDR2 YFSETQ. CDR3 length equals 15 residues. Deletions cut 6 bases from V and 2 bases from J, with 18 bases between. The CDR3 DNA reads as TGCGCCAGCACCGACCGTAGCGGAACTACCTACGAGCAGTACTTC. This gives the protein CASTDRSGTTYEQYF.

The gene calls are TRBV2 and TRBJ2-7; a possible D gene is TRBD2 (5 bases). V gave up 4 bases and J gave up 6 bases, with 13 bases separating them. In germline, CDR1 is SNHLY, CDR2 FYNNEI. The CDR3 runs 13 residues. CDR3 region: CASSVLAGLEQYF. The CDR3 nucleotides read TGTGCCAGCAGTGTCCTAGCAGGACTCGAGCAGTACTTC. The full variable domain, with the rest looked up from reference TRBV2 and TRBJ2-7, is EPEVTQTPSHQVTQMGQEVILRCVPISNHLYFYWYRQILGQKVEFLVSFYNNEISEKSEIFDDQFSVERPDGSNFTLKIRSTKLEDSAMYFCASSVLAGLEQYFGPGTRLTVT.

The chain combines TRBV19 with TRBJ1-1, with D uncertain. The CDR3 spans 13 residues. Germline V gene data show CDR1 as LNHDA and CDR2 as SQIVND (reference sequence). V gave up 1 base and J gave up 2 bases, with 5 bases separating them. CDR3: CASSIGSNTEAFF. The CDR3 DNA follows: TGTGCCAGTAGTATAGGGAGTAACACTGAAGCTTTCTTT.

This chain joins TRBV7-8 and TRBJ2-7, with 9 bases fitting TRBD1. CDR1 is SGHVS and CDR2 is FQNEAQ in the germline V gene. V dropped 4 bases and J dropped 6; count of bases not matched to a gene: 4. CDR3 length: 13 residues. Here the CDR3 DNA reads TGTGCCAGCAGCTCGGACAGGGGAGGCGAGCAGTACTTC. The encoded protein is CASSSDRGGEQYF.

The chain joins TRBV7-2 to TRBJ2-1; 7 bases match TRBD1. The germline V gene encodes CDR1 SGHTA and CDR2 FQGNSA. This CDR3 has 14 amino acids. V shed 5 bases and J 1 base; nucleotides not matched to a gene: 2. This chain's CDR3 is CASSQGQSYNEQFF. The CDR3, as DNA: TGTGCCAGCAGCCAGGGACAGTCCTACAATGAGCAGTTCTTC.

The rearrangement links TRBV6-5 to TRBJ2-2; the D gene is possibly TRBD2 (5 bases). The CDR3 length is 15 residues. CDR1 is MNHEY and CDR2 is SVGAGI in the germline V gene. Trimming cost V 4 bases and J 1 base, with 10 bases left between them. CDR3 residues: CASSSPTMNTGELFF. For the CDR3, the DNA is TGTGCCAGCAGTTCCCCGACTATGAACACCGGGGAGCTGTTTTTT.